The clone carrying this T cell receptor beta chain was found a few times. The antigen is not known. These data are taken from a study of molecular identifiers for immune sequencing clone quantification. The study's findings and limits: The study found clones above 20 RNA copies held over 99% of effector molecules and under 1% in naive cells.

TCRdb re-called the PCR reads with MiXCR, one entry per CDR3 protein. The top ten hold around 0.76% of the sample, which has about half a million distinct CDR3 sequences, 25% seen once. Germline CDR1 SEHNR, CDR2 FQNEAQ (reference sequence). The CDR3 has 10 residues. Trimming pared 3 bases from V and 7 bases from J, leaving 3 bases between. The clonotype originates from a human donor in good health. Some libraries in this study had Jurkat cell RNA spiked in. The sample taken for sequencing was naive CD8+ T cells from blood, with Jurkat cell RNA spiked in. Regarding subset: FACS-sorted CD8+CD4-CCR7+CD45RA+ naive T cells. The gene calls are TRBV7-9 and TRBJ1-1; D call uncertain. The CDR3 sequence: CASSFYEAFF. In DNA form, the CDR3 reads TGTGCCAGCAGCTTCTATGAAGCTTTCTTT. Complete variable domain (other parts from reference TRBV7-9 and TRBJ1-1): DTGVSQNPRHKITKRGQNVTFRCDPISEHNRLYWYRQTLGQGPEFLTYFQNEAQLEKSRLLSDRFSAERPKGSFSTLEIQRTEQGDSAMYLCASSFYEAFFGQGTRLTVV.